The entry below gives a single T cell receptor beta chain sequence along with its context. The antigen is unknown. The junction had 5 bases not matched to a gene; V was cut back by 0 bases and J by 6 bases. The CDR3 length is 15 residues. These data originate in a study of T-cell reconstitution after alpha-beta-depleted transplantation in children. Study observations and caveats: Hyperexpanded clones declined; after one year, newly produced T cells mostly supplied diversity.

Unique molecular identifiers were used to barcode this TCRbeta library. TCRdb reprocessed the PCR reads with MiXCR, giving one entry per CDR3 protein. The top ten clones hold about 28% of a sample with about a million distinct CDR3 sequences, roughly 29% of them seen once. The chain couples TRBV12-3 or TRBV12-4 to TRBJ2-3; 8 bases fit TRBD2. Sample: PBMCs, mostly from graft donor cells, taken 360 days after TCRalphabeta/CD19-depleted stem cell transplant. This clonotype originated in a boy younger than two who had a stem cell transplant for SCID, so the T cells may come from the graft donor. This chain's CDR3 is CASSLASGGWDTQYF. CDR3 nucleotides: TGTGCCAGCAGTTTAGCAAGCGGGGGTTGGGATACGCAGTATTTT.